This T cell receptor beta chain is drawn from a study of T cells in localized non-small cell lung cancer. Unmatched junction bases numbered 2, after V lost 2 bases and J lost 2 bases. CDR1 LGHNA and CDR2 YSLEER come from the germline V gene. This CDR3 comprises 15 residues. Study-wide results and limits: Uninvolved adjacent lung had more T cell clonality than any other tissue, topping tumor. Sequencing involved a lone tumor region, leaving heterogeneity possible. There was an association of higher blood T cell density with longer overall survival. Across samples, adjacent lung featured a median 57 of the top 100 tumor clones.

Remarks on this clone: Its target is not known.

Generated by immunoSEQ multiplex PCR, the TCRdb table keeps only in-frame clones and is missing some. This sample has tens of thousands of clones, with around 93% found just once. This sequence was found in a female donor aged 60 or older with stage II lung adenocarcinoma. Sequencing used peripheral blood mononuclear cells, obtained before any cancer treatment. The V call is TRBV4-3, the J call TRBJ2-1; TRBD2 aligns across 8 bases. In DNA form, the CDR3 reads TGCGCCAGCAGCCAAACTAGCGGCACCTACAATGAGCAGTTCTTC. Amino acid sequence: CASSQTSGTYNEQFF.